The 10 T cell receptor beta chains reported below all come from one sample, sequenced in a study of CXCR3-negative and CXCR3-positive naive CD8 T cells. Regarding the study as a whole: CXCR3-positive naive cells had more hydrophobic TRB CDR3s than CXCR3-negative naive cells.

UMI-labeled 5' RACE yielded the TRB cDNA libraries. TCRdb re-called the 5' RACE reads and catalogs CDR3 proteins one per entry, DNA excluded. This listing includes about 110,000 distinct CDR3 sequences. Antigen specificity for these receptors is unknown. Sequencing was done on a sample of naive CXCR3+ CD8+ T cells from blood. Subset given: CD45RO-CCR7+CD27+CD95- naive CD8+ T cells expressing CXCR3 (TNR3+). The receptors derive from a human donor in good health. Some clones in this sample may be carry-over from other donors' samples.

The chain has TRBV24-1 and TRBJ2-5. CDR1 and CDR2 (germline): KGHDR, SFDVKD. CDR3 length equals 13 residues. CDR3: CATRDGDGETQYF.

The chain links TRBV29-1 to TRBJ1-2; TCRdb returns TRBD1, unconfirmable since there is no DNA. Germline CDR1 reads SQVTM; CDR2 reads ANQGSEA. The CDR3 extends over 14 amino acids. CDR3 protein: CSVPTLGQGYGYTF.

The chain couples TRBV19 to TRBJ2-3. The CDR3 extends over 12 amino acids. CDR1 LNHDA and CDR2 SQIVND come from the germline V gene (reference sequence). CDR3 protein: CASRSWPDTQYF. The full variable domain, its missing parts supplied by reference TRBV19 and TRBJ2-3, is DGGITQSPKYLFRKEGQNVTLSCEQNLNHDAMYWYRQDPGQGLRLIYYSQIVNDFQKGDIAEGYSVSREKKESFPLTVTSAQKNPTAFYLCASRSWPDTQYFGPGTRLTVL.

The chain couples TRBV7-2 to TRBJ2-3; TCRdb calls TRBD1, which cannot be checked without DNA. Germline V gene data show CDR1 as SGHTA and CDR2 as FQGNSA. The CDR3 runs to 16 residues. CDR3 protein: CASSRMGDPGGNTQYF.

The rearrangement links TRBV14 to TRBJ2-2; TCRdb indicates TRBD1, and absent DNA this call remains unverified. Germline loops: CDR1 SGHDN, CDR2 FVKESK. The CDR3 sequence is 16 residues long. This chain's CDR3 is CASSQLTGTHTGELFF. The variable domain in full, completed from reference TRBV14 and TRBJ2-2, reads EAGVTQFPSHSVIEKGQTVTLRCDPISGHDNLYWYRRVMGKEIKFLLHFVKESKQDESGMPNNRFLAERTGGTYSTLKVQPAELEDSGVYFCASSQLTGTHTGELFFGEGSRLTVL.

J is TRBJ2-5 and V is TRBV29-1. This CDR3 spans 13 amino acids. CDR1 is SQVTM, CDR2 ANQGSEA, per germline. The CDR3 loop reads CSAEPEYQETQYF.

The V call is TRBV27, the J call TRBJ2-1; as DNA is missing, the TRBD2 call by TCRdb cannot be tested. Germline CDR1 is MNHEY and CDR2 is SMNVEV (reference sequence). CDR3 length: 16 residues. The CDR3 protein is CASSPWGAGDRDEQFF.

This rearrangement joins TRBV9 to TRBJ2-5; TCRdb indicates TRBD1, and absent DNA this call remains unverified. Germline CDR1 is SGDLS and CDR2 is YYNGEE. This CDR3 comprises 15 residues. The CDR3 sequence: CASSGRTGRSETQYF.

J is TRBJ1-4 and V is TRBV7-6; TCRdb proposes TRBD1, but this gene call is untestable without DNA. Germline V lookup: CDR1 SGHVS, CDR2 FNYEAQ. CDR3 length: 15 residues. The CDR3 spells CASSNSGTANEKLFF. The full variable domain, with the rest looked up from reference TRBV7-6 and TRBJ1-4, is GAGVSQSPRYKVTKRGQDVALRCDPISGHVSLYWYRQALGQGPEFLTYFNYEAQQDKSGLPNDRFSAERPEGSISTLTIQRTEQRDSAMYRCASSNSGTANEKLFFGSGTQLSVL.

The V call is TRBV2, the J call TRBJ1-1; TCRdb proposes TRBD1, but this gene call is untestable without DNA. CDR3 length equals 14 residues. CDR1 and CDR2 from the germline V gene are SNHLY and FYNNEI. CDR3 sequence: CASSERGAYTEAFF. The full variable domain, completed using reference TRBV2 and TRBJ1-1, is EPEVTQTPSHQVTQMGQEVILRCVPISNHLYFYWYRQILGQKVEFLVSFYNNEISEKSEIFDDQFSVERPDGSNFTLKIRSTKLEDSAMYFCASSERGAYTEAFFGQGTRLTVV.